The entry below gives a single T cell receptor (beta chain) sequence along with its context. What this receptor recognizes is not known. Qualities for individual bases were not recorded, and no much larger clone is one base off. High-throughput TCR beta sequencing profiled peripheral blood CD8+ and CD4+ T cells from healthy donors, Susac syndrome patients and multiple sclerosis patients. Multiple sclerosis controls were treatment-naive patients with stable or active relapsing-remitting disease fulfilling revised McDonald criteria. CD8+ TEMRA cells were enriched by FACS, while bulk CD8+ and CD4+ T cells were purified by magnetic negative isolation. Blood was drawn into EDTA tubes, processed within 24 hours, and PBMCs were isolated by density gradient centrifugation. PBMCs intended for TCR sequencing were cryopreserved in liquid nitrogen and thawed later in a water bath at 37 degrees C. The sorted or isolated CD4+, CD8+ and CD8+ TEMRA cells reached a purity of at least 90%.

The record originates from a study of CD8 T cells in Susac syndrome (dated by TCRdb to between 2017 and 2020). The study in broad terms: Repertoire sequencing was used to test whether CD8+ T cell activation and differentiation in Susac syndrome was antigen driven. The clonality of the CD8+ T cell repertoire was compared across approximately 11 healthy donors, 14 Susac syndrome patients and fewer than 16 multiple sclerosis patients.

The study at large found these results: The TCR sequencing and HLA analysis was acknowledged to have included a relatively small number of individuals.

RNA was extracted using the RNeasy kit, and roughly 0.5 to 1 microgram was reverse transcribed with random hexamers. The immunoSEQ multiplex PCR assay, covering 54 Vbeta and 13 Jbeta segments, was used to amplify TCR beta CDR3 regions. PCR amplification bias was corrected by using a synthetic template baseline for primer optimization and computational correction. The original methods were these. Only productive sequences were kept, with reads annotated to V, D and J genes according to IMGT and analyzed in immunoSEQ Analyzer. Clonality was computed as one minus Shannon entropy normalized by log2 of the number of productive unique sequences. For each patient and control, public and private clones were evaluated among the 100 most prevalent clones. A clone was defined as Susac-specific if it was absent from the healthy and MS cohorts, from 1052 published viral clones and from other ImmuneACCESS disease sequences. The raw public data were reprocessed by TCRdb itself: fastp quality trimming at Q25, MiXCR clonotype calling, in-frame beta chains only. Entries are consolidated by CDR3 protein sequence, retaining the most common genes and DNA. TCRdb's processing, not the authors' own work, is the source of the V and J calls. This sample has about 150,000 distinct CDR3 sequences in its table, and 85% to 95% of those were observed once. The top ten clones comprise more than 0.2% of the sample.

The CDR3 measures 17 amino acids from cysteine to phenylalanine. The retained sequence is limited to the CDR3, 51 bases, with the frame set at the first base. For CDR1 and CDR2, the germline V gene (reference sequence) lists DFQATT and SNEGSKA. Trimming removed 0 bases from V and 4 bases from J, leaving 19 bases between the germline ends. The sequence was collected from a human donor with multiple sclerosis. This sequence uses TRBV20-1 and TRBJ2-1; possibly the D gene is TRBD2, per 6 matching bases. The source material was CD8+ T cells from PBMCs. The nucleotide sequence is TGCAGTGCTAGAGATCCTCTTACCAGTAGCGGTTACAATGAGCAGTTCTTC. This sequence encodes CSARDPLTSSGYNEQFF.